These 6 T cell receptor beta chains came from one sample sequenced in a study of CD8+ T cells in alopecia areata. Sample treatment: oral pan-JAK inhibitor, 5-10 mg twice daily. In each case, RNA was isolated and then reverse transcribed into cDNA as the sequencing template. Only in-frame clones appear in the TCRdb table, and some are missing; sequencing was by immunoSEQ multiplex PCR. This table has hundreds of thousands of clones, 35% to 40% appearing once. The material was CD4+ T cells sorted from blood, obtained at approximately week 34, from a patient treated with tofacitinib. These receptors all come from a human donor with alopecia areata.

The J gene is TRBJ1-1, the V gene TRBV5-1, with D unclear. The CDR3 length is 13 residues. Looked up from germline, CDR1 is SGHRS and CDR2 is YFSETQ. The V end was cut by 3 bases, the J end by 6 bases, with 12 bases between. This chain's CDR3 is CASSYTGSSEAFF. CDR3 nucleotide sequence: TGCGCCAGCAGCTACACCGGGAGCTCTGAAGCTTTCTTT.

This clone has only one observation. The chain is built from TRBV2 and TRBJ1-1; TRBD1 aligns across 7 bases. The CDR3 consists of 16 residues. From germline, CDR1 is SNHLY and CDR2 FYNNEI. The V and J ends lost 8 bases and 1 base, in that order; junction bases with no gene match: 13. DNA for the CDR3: TGTGCCAGCTTACGACAGGGCCTCAAGACGAACACTGAAGCTTTCTTT. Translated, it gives CASLRQGLKTNTEAFF.

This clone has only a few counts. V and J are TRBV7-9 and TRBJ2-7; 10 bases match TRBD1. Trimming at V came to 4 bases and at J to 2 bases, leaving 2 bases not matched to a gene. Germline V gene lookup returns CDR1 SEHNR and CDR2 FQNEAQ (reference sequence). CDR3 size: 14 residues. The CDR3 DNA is TGTGCCAGCAGCTCGGGACAGGGGCCCTACGAGCAGTACTTC. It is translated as CASSSGQGPYEQYF.

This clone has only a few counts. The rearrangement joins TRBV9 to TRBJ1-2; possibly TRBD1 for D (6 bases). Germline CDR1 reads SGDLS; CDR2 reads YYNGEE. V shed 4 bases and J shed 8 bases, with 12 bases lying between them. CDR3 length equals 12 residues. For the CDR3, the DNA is TGTGCCAGCAGCCCAGACAGGATGGGCTACACCTTC. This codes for CASSPDRMGYTF.

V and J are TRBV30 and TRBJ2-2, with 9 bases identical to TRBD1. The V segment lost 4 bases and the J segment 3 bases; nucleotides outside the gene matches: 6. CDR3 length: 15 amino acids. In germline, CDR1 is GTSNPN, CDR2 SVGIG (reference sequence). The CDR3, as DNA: TGTGCCTGGAAACGACAGGGGGTTGACACCGGGGAGCTGTTTTTT. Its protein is CAWKRQGVDTGELFF.

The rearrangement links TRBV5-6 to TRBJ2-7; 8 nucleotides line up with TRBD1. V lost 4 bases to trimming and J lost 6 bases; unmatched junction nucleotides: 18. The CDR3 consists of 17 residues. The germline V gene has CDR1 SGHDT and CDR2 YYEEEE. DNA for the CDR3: TGTGCCAGCAGCATCAAACGGCAACCGACAGGGGTTTCCGAGCAGTACTTC. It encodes CASSIKRQPTGVSEQYF. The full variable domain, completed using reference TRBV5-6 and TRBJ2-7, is DAGVTQSPTHLIKTRGQQVTLRCSPKSGHDTVSWYQQALGQGPQFIFQYYEEEERQRGNFPDRFSGHQFPNYSSELNVNALLLGDSALYLCASSIKRQPTGVSEQYFGPGTRLTVT.